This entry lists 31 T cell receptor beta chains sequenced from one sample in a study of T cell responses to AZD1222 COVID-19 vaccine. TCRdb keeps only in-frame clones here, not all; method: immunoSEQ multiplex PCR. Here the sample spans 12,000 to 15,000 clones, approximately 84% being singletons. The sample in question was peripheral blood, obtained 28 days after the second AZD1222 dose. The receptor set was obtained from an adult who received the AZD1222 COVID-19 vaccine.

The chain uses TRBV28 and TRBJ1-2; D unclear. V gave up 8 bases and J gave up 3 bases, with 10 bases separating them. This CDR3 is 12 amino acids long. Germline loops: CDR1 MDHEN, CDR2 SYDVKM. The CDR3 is CASSLQDYGYTF. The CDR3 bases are TGTGCCAGCTCTCTCCAAGACTATGGCTACACCTTC.

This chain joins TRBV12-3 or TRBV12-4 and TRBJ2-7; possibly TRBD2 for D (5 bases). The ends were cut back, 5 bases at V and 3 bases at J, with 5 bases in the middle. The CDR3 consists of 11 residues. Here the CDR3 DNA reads TGTGCCAGCAGTCGGGACTACGAGCAGTACTTC. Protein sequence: CASSRDYEQYF.

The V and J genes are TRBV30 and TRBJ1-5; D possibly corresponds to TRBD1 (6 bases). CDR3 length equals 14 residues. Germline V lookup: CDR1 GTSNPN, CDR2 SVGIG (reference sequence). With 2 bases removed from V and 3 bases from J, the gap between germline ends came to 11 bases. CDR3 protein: CAWSTGGLNQPQHF. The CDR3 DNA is TGTGCCTGGAGTACGGGGGGCCTCAATCAGCCCCAGCATTTT.

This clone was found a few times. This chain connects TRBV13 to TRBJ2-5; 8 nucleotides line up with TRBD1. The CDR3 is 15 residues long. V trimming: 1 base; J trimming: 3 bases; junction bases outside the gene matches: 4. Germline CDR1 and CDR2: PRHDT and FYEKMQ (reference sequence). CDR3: CASSLDRGRKETQYF. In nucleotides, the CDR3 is TGTGCCAGCAGCTTAGACAGGGGGAGGAAAGAGACCCAGTACTTC.

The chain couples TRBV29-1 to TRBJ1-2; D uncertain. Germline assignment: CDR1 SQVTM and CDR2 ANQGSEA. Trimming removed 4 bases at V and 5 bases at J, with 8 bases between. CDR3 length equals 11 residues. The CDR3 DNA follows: TGCAGCGTTGGACGTGAATATGGCTACACCTTC. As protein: CSVGREYGYTF.

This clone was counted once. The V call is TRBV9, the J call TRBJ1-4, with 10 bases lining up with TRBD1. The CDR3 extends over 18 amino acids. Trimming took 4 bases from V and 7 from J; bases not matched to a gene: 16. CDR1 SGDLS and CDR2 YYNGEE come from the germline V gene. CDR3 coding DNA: TGTGCCAGCAGCCCGCGTCCCGGGACAGGGGTGGGTAGTGAAAAACTGTTTTTT. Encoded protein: CASSPRPGTGVGSEKLFF.

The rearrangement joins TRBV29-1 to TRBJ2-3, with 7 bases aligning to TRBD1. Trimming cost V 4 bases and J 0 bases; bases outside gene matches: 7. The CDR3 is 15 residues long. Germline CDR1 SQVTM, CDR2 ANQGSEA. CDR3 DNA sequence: TGCAGCGTTGTCCCTCCGGGACAGAGCACAGATACGCAGTATTTT. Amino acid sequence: CSVVPPGQSTDTQYF.

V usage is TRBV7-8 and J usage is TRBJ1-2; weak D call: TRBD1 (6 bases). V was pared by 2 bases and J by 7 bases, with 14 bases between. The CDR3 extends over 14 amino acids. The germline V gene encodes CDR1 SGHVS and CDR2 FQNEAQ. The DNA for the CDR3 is TGTGCCAGCAGCTTAACTATCCAGGGGACTGGCTACACCTTC. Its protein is CASSLTIQGTGYTF.

The CDR3 nucleotides are TGTGCCAGCAGTACAACCCGGGACAGGAATGGCTACACCTTC. As protein: CASSTTRDRNGYTF. V usage is TRBV27 and J usage is TRBJ1-2; TRBD1 matches at 8 bases. The trim removed 5 bases at V and 6 bases at J, leaving 8 bases unmatched. The CDR3 consists of 14 residues. CDR1 and CDR2 from the germline V gene are MNHEY and SMNVEV (reference sequence).

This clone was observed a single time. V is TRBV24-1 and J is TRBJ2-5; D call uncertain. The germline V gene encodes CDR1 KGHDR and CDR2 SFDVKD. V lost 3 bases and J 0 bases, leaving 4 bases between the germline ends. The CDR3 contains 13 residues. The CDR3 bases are TGTGCCACCAGTGATGGGTACCAAGAGACCCAGTACTTC. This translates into CATSDGYQETQYF.

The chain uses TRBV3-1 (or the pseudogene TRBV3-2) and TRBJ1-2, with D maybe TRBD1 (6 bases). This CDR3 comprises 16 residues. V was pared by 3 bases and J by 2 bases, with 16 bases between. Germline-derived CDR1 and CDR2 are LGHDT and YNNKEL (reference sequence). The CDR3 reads CASSQLAGHRNYGYTF. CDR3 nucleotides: TGTGCCAGCAGCCAGCTCGCGGGACATCGAAACTATGGCTACACCTTC.

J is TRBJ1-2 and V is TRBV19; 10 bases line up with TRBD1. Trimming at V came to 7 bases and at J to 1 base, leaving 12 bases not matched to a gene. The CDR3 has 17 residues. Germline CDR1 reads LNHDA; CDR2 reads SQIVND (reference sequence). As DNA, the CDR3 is TGTGCCAGTACCGCCGGACAGGGGGGAAGGCTTAACTATGGCTACACCTTC. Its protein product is CASTAGQGGRLNYGYTF. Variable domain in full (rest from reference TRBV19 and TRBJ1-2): DGGITQSPKYLFRKEGQNVTLSCEQNLNHDAMYWYRQDPGQGLRLIYYSQIVNDFQKGDIAEGYSVSREKKESFPLTVTSAQKNPTAFYLCASTAGQGGRLNYGYTFGSGTRLTVV.

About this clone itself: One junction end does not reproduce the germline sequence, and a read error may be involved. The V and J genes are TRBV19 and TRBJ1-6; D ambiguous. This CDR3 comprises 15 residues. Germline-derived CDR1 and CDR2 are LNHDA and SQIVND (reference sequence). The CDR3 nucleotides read TGTGCCAGTAGTTTAGAACTGCGGGGTAATTCACCCCTCCACTTT. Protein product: CASSLELRGNSPLHF.

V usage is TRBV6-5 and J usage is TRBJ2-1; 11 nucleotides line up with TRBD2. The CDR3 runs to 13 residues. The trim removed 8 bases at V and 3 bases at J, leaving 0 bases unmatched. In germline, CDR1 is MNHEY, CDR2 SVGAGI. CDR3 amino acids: CASGTSGYNEQFF. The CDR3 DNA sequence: TGTGCCAGCGGGACTAGCGGCTACAATGAGCAGTTCTTC.

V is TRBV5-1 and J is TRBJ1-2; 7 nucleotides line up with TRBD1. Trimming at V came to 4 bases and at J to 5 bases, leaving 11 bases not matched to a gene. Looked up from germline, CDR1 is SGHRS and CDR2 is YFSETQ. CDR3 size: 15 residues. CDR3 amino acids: CASSLTRDSFYGYTF. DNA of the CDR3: TGCGCCAGCAGCCTCACCCGGGACAGCTTTTATGGCTACACCTTC.

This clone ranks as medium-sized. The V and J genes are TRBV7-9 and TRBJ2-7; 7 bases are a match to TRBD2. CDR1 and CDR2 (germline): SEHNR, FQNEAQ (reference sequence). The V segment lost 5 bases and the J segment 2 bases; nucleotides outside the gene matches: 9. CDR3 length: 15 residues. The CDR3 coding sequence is TGTGCCAGCAGCCGGGGGGAGGGGCCGGCCTACGAGCAGTACTTC. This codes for CASSRGEGPAYEQYF.

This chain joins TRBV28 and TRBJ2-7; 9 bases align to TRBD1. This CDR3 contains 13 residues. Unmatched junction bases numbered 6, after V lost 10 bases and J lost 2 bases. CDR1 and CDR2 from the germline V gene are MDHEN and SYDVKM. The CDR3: CATRDRVTYEQYF. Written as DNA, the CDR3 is TGTGCCACCCGGGACAGGGTGACCTACGAGCAGTACTTC.

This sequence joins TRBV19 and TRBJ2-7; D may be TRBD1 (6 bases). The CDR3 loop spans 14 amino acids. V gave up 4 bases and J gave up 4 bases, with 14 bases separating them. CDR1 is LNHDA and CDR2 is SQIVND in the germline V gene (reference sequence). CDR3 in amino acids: CASSNPGHGYEQYF. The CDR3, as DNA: TGTGCCAGTAGTAACCCGGGACACGGATACGAGCAGTACTTC. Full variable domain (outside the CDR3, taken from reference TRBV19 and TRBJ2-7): DGGITQSPKYLFRKEGQNVTLSCEQNLNHDAMYWYRQDPGQGLRLIYYSQIVNDFQKGDIAEGYSVSREKKESFPLTVTSAQKNPTAFYLCASSNPGHGYEQYFGPGTRLTVT.

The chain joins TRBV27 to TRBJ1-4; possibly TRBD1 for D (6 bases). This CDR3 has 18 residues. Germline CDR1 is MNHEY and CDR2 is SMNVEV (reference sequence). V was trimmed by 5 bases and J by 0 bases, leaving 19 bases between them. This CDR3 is CASSQGSGRTATNEKLFF. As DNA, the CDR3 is TGTGCCAGCAGTCAGGGGTCGGGCAGGACGGCAACTAATGAAAAACTGTTTTTT. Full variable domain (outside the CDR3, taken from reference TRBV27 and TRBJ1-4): EAQVTQNPRYLITVTGKKLTVTCSQNMNHEYMSWYRQDPGLGLRQIYYSMNVEVTDKGDVPEGYKVSRKEKRNFPLILESPSPNQTSLYFCASSQGSGRTATNEKLFFGSGTQLSVL.

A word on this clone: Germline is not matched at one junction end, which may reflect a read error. CDR3 loop: CASRPPGTGPLLGYFSF. The CDR3 bases are TGTGCCAGCAGACCCCCCGGGACAGGCCCCTTGTTAGGTTATTTTTCCTTT. This chain links TRBV28 with TRBJ1-1; 8 nucleotides agree with TRBD1. Germline assignment: CDR1 MDHEN and CDR2 SYDVKM. This CDR3 comprises 17 residues.

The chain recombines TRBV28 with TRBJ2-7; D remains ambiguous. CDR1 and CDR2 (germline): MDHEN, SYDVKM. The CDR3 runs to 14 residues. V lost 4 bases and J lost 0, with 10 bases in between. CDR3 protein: CASSSPPSSYEQYF. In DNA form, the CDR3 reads TGTGCCAGCAGTTCCCCACCAAGCTCCTACGAGCAGTACTTC.

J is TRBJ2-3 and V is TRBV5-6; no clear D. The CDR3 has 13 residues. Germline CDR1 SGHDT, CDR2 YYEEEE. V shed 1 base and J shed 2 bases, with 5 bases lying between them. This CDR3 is CASSLRVTDTQYF. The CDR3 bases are TGTGCCAGCAGCTTGAGGGTCACAGATACGCAGTATTTT.

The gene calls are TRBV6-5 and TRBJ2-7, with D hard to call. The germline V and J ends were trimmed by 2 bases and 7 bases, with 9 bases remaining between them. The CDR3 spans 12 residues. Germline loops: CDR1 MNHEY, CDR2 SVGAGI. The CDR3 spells CASSYGNAEQYF. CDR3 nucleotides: TGTGCCAGCAGTTACGGCAACGCGGAGCAGTACTTC.

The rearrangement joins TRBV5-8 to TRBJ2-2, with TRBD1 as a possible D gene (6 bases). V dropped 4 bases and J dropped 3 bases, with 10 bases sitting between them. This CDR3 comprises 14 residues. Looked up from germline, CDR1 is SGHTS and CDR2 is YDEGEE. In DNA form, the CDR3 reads TGTGCCAGCAGCCTATACAGGGACACCGGGGAGCTGTTTTTT. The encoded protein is CASSLYRDTGELFF.

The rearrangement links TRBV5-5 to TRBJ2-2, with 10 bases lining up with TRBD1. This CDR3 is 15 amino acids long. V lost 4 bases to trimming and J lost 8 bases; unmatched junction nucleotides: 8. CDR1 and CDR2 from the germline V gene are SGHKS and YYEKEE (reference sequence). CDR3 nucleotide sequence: TGTGCCAGCAGCCTGGGACAGGGGTCACCGGGGGAGCTGTTTTTT. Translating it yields CASSLGQGSPGELFF.

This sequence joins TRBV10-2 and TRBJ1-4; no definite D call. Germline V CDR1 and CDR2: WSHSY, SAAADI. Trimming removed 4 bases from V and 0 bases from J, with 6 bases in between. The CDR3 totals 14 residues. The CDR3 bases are TGCGCCAGCAGTGCCGGGGCAACTAATGAAAAACTGTTTTTT. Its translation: CASSAGATNEKLFF.

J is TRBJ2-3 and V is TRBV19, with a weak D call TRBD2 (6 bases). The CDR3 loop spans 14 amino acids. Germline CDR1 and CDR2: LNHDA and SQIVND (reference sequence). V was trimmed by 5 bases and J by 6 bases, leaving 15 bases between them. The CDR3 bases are TGTGCCAGTAGTGTGGGGGGTAAGGCGGATACGCAGTATTTT. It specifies CASSVGGKADTQYF.

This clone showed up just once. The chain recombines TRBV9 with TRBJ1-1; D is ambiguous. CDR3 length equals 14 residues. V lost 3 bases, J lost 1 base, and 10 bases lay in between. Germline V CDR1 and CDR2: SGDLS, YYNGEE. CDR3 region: CASSGRTENTEAFF. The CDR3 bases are TGTGCCAGCAGCGGAAGAACAGAGAACACTGAAGCTTTCTTT.

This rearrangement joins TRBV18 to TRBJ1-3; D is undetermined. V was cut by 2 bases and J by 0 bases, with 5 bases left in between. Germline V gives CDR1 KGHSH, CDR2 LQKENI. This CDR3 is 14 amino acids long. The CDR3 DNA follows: TGTGCCAGCTCACCAATGAACTCTGGAAACACCATATATTTT. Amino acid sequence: CASSPMNSGNTIYF. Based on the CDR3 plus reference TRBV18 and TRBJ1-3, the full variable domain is NAGVMQNPRHLVRRRGQEARLRCSPMKGHSHVYWYRQLPEEGLKFMVYLQKENIIDESGMPKERFSAEFPKEGPSILRIQQVVRGDSAAYFCASSPMNSGNTIYFGEGSWLTVV.

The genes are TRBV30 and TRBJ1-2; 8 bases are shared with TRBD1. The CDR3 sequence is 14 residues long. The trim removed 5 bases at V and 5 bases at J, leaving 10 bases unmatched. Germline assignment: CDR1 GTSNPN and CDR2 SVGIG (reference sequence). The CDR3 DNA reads TGTGCCTGGTGGGAACCTGGGACAGGATATGGCTACACCTTC. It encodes CAWWEPGTGYGYTF. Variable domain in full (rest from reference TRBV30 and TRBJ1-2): SQTIHQWPATLVQPVGSPLSLECTVEGTSNPNLYWYRQAAGRGLQLLFYSVGIGQISSEVPQNLSASRPQDRQFILSSKKLLLSDSGFYLCAWWEPGTGYGYTFGSGTRLTVV.

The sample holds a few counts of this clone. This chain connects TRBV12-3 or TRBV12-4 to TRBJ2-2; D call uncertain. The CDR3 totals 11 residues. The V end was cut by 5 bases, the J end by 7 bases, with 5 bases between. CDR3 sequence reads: CASSPYGELFF. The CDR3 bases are TGTGCCAGCAGTCCCTACGGGGAGCTGTTTTTT.